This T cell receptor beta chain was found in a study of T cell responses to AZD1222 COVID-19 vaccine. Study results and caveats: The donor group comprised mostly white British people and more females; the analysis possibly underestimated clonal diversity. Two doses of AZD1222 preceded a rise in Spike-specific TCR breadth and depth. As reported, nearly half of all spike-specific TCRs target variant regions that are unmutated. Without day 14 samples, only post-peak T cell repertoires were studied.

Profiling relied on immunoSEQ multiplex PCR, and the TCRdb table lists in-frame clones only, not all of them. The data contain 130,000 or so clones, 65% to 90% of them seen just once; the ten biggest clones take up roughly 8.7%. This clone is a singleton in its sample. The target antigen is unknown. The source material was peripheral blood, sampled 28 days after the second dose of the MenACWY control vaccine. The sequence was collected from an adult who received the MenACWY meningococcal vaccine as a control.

The CDR3 DNA reads as TGTGCCAGCAGTTCCCCCCCCCAGGGCCGAACGAACACCGGGGAGCTGTTTTTT. Residues: CASSSPPQGRTNTGELFF. The V and J genes are TRBV28 and TRBJ2-2, with D possibly being TRBD1 (5 bases). This CDR3 has 18 amino acids. Trimming shortened V by 4 bases and J by 0 bases, and 18 bases separated the two germline ends. The germline V gene has CDR1 MDHEN and CDR2 SYDVKM. The full variable domain, completed using reference TRBV28 and TRBJ2-2, is DVKVTQSSRYLVKRTGEKVFLECVQDMDHENMFWYRQDPGLGLRLIYFSYDVKMKEKGDIPEGYSVSREKKERFSLILESASTNQTSMYLCASSSPPQGRTNTGELFFGEGSRLTVL.